A single sample gave rise to the 4 T cell receptor beta chains below, sequenced in a study of identical twins. MiXCR, run by TCRdb on the 5' RACE reads, gives a single entry per CDR3 protein. The sample shows about 920,000 distinct CDR3 sequences, roughly 12% of them seen only once. The same specimen was also included in a second study, on yellow fever vaccine responses in identical twins.

The material sequenced was PBMCs. The origin of the receptors is a woman aged 18-29 years in good health.

The chain couples TRBV4-1 to TRBJ2-1; D unclear. The CDR3 covers 16 residues. Germline CDR1 and CDR2: MGHRA and YSYEKL. Trimming pared 2 bases from V and 5 bases from J, leaving 16 bases between. The CDR3 region is CASSQSVRGEDNEQFF. The DNA for the CDR3 is TGCGCCAGCAGCCAAAGTGTCAGAGGCGAGGACAATGAGCAGTTCTTC.

This clonotype was observed a few times. The chain links TRBV6-1 to TRBJ2-1, with TRBD1 matching 7 bases. V gave up 1 base and J gave up 2 bases; unmatched junction bases: 8. The V gene's germline CDR1 is MNHNS and CDR2 SASEGT. The CDR3 extends over 17 amino acids. The CDR3 nucleotides read TGTGCCAGCAGTGAAGTTTATGGGACAGCTACCTACAATGAGCAGTTCTTC. Its protein product is CASSEVYGTATYNEQFF.

The chain uses TRBV7-9 and TRBJ2-7; 7 positions match TRBD2. CDR3 length: 13 amino acids. V dropped 3 bases and J dropped 3; count of bases not matched to a gene: 2. Looked up from germline, CDR1 is SEHNR and CDR2 is FQNEAQ (reference sequence). The CDR3 is CASSLGGLYEQYV. Written as DNA, the CDR3 is TGTGCCAGCAGCTTGGGAGGGCTCTACGAGCAGTACGTC.

This clonotype was counted only a few times. This chain joins TRBV10-3 and TRBJ2-2; TRBD2 agrees at 12 bases. This CDR3 has 14 residues. V lost 9 bases and J lost 5; bases outside the gene matches: 4. Germline V gene sequence: CDR1 ENHRY, CDR2 SYGVKD. The CDR3 coding sequence is TGTGCCATTTCGGGGACTAGCGGGACCGGGGAGCTGTTTTTT. The encoded protein is CAISGTSGTGELFF.